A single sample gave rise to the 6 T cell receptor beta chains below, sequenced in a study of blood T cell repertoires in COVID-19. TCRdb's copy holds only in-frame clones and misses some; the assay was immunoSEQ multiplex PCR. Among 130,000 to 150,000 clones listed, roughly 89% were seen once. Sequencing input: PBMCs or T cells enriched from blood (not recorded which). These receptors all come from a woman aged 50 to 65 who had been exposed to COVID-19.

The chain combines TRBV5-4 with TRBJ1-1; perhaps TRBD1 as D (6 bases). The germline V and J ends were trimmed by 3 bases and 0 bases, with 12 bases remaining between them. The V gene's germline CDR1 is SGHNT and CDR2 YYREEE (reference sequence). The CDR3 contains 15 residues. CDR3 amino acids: CASSSYRVLNTEAFF. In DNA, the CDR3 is TGTGCCAGCAGCTCCTACAGGGTTTTGAACACTGAAGCTTTCTTT.

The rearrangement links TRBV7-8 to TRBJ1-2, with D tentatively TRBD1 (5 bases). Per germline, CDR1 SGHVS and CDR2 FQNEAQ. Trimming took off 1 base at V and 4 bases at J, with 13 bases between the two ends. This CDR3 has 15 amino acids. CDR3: CASSLGQGESYGYTF. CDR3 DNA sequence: TGTGCCAGCAGCTTAGGCCAGGGCGAATCCTATGGCTACACCTTC.

The chain's CDR3 is CAISGGREGYNEQFF. DNA of the CDR3: TGTGCCATTTCCGGGGGGCGGGAGGGTTACAATGAGCAGTTCTTC. The V and J genes are TRBV2 and TRBJ2-1; TRBD2 matches at 9 bases. Germline CDR1 SNHLY, CDR2 FYNNEI. Germline trimming cut 10 bases from V and 4 bases from J; bases unmatched to any gene: 11. This CDR3 comprises 15 residues.

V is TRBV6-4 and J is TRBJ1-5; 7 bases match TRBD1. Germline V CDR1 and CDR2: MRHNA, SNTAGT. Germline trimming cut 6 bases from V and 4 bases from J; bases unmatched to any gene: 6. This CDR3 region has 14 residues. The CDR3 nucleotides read TGTGCCAGCAGAGTCACAGGGGCTAATCAGCCCCAGCATTTT. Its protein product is CASRVTGANQPQHF.

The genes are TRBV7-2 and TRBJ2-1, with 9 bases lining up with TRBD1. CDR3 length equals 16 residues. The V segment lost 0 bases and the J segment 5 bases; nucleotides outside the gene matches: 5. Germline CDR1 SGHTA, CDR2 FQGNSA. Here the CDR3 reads CASSLAGTGTHNEQFF. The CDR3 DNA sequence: TGTGCCAGCAGCTTAGCGGGGACAGGGACCCACAATGAGCAGTTCTTC.

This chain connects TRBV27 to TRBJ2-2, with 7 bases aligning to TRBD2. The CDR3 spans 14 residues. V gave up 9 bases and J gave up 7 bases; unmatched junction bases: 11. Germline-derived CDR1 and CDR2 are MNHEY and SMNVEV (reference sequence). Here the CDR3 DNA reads TGTGCCAGTCACCTGGGGGGGGTAGGCGGGGAGCTGTTTTTT. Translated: CASHLGGVGGELFF.